The source of this T cell receptor (beta chain) is a study of blood T cell repertoires in COVID-19. Study overall: The United States, Italy and Spain were the sources of the acute and convalescent COVID-19 samples. The analysed material was cDNA or gDNA that came from T cells, B-cell-depleted T cells, or PBMCs.

As originally analysed: Researchers report that nucleated cell counts were estimated from reference gene primer amplification. The data were produced by immunoSEQ multiplex PCR, yet TCRdb's version contains in-frame clones alone and is incomplete. V and J calls and clone size are as listed in that table; D and trimming were resolved from the DNA. The sample holds 70,000 or so clones; approximately 83% are singletons and the top ten take 5.5% to 7.5%. V gave up 4 bases and J gave up 1 base, with 10 bases separating them. Germline assignment: CDR1 SGHAT and CDR2 FQNNGV. This CDR3 has 14 amino acids. Sequencing input: peripheral blood. The clonotype originates from an older woman with acute or convalescent COVID-19. The genes are TRBV11-2 and TRBJ1-1; possibly TRBD1 for D (5 bases). CDR3 loop: CASSWGTGNTEAFF. The DNA for the CDR3 is TGTGCCAGCAGCTGGGGCACAGGGAACACTGAAGCTTTCTTT.